Listed below are T cell receptor beta chains from one sample, sequenced in a study of cytomegalovirus exposure and HLA in healthy donors. The protocol was immunoSEQ multiplex PCR, while the TCRdb copy is restricted to in-frame clones and leaves out a portion. The sample holds about 190,000 clones, approximately 70% seen once. The sequenced material came from PBMCs. All receptors derive from a woman younger than 45 in good health and CMV-seropositive. Each CDR3 is given without its conserved first and last residue. A clone size is listed for some rows: how often the clone was seen (once, few, many), or a class if it is expanded.

TRBV10-2	-	ASVRDTGLGEQF
TRBV28	-	ASSLFGGSPVRAF
TRBV2	-	ASSEAARTDTQY
TRBV2	-	ASSEAGQPNQPQH
TRBV28	-	ASRDLSGTGDEQY
TRBV9	-	ASRPLAGGSGEQF
TRBV28	few	ASRRLRGYNEQF
TRBV18	-	ASSPGRETQY
TRBV7-9	-	SSSAGHLYEQY
TRBV5-1	-	ASRKTGETEAF
TRBV5-6	-	ASSLDVGRVLGNTIY
TRBV21-1	few	ASSIRDRGLPSTDTQY
TRBV28	few	ASSLLEELETQY
TRBV11-2	-	ASSLAAWAGDYGYT
TRBV5-1	-	ASSPGGTSTNEKLF
TRBV7-2	-	ASSVRRQY
TRBV5-8	-	ASSSRQGGWGQETQY
TRBV28	-	ASSSPTTNEKLF
TRBV6-5	few	ASSYSGGGTEAF
TRBV27	-	ASSATGIDEQY
TRBV11-3	-	ASSLGQAGAHEQF
TRBV15	-	ATSSRLSSGNTIY
TRBV10-1	-	ASSESLAGELF
TRBV5-4	-	ASAPGHSYEQY
TRBV19	-	ASSMAGNEQF
TRBV10-1	-	ASSTGLFAEETQY
TRBV14	-	ASSLIQGAHVNTEAF
TRBV7-2	-	ASSLEASGNNEQF
TRBV19	few	ASSYHTGDTGELF